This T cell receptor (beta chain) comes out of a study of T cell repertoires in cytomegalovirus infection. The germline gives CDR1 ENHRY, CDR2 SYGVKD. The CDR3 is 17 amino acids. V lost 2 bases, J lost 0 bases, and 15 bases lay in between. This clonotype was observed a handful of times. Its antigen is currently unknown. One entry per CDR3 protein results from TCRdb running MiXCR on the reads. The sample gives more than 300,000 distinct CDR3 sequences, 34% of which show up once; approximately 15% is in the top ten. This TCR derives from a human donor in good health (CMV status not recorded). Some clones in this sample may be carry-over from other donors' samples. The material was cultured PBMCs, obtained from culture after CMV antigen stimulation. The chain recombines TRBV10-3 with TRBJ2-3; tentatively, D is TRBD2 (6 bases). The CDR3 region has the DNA TGTGCCATCAGTGAGAGGGCGGAAGGGAGGAGCACAGATACGCAGTATTTT. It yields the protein CAISERAEGRSTDTQYF.